This record looks at one TCR beta chain sequence and its context. The antigen is not known. The PCR employed 60 Vbeta primers together with 13 Jbeta primers. The protocol was immunoSEQ multiplex PCR, while the TCRdb copy is restricted to in-frame clones and leaves out a portion. The sample holds roughly 120,000 clones, roughly three quarters seen once. This sample was included in a study of cytomegalovirus exposure and HLA in healthy donors. Unrecorded immune exposure was likely among donors, who were nominally healthy when sampled. Trimming removed 4 bases from V and 4 bases from J; junction bases left unmatched: 11. This CDR3 is built from 16 residues. The germline V gene encodes CDR1 SGHNT and CDR2 YYREEE (reference sequence). Study findings and constraints: The classifier reportedly diagnosed cytomegalovirus status with high sensitivity and specificity. The authors excluded some V segments, including TRBV6-2 and TRBV6-3, as indistinguishable.

This receptor was obtained from a woman aged 30 to 39 in good health and CMV-seronegative. Material for sequencing was PBMCs. The rearrangement joins TRBV5-4 to TRBJ2-1; 7 bases are a match to TRBD1. The CDR3 DNA sequence: TGTGCCAGCAGCCCCGGGACAGAGAAGAGTTACAATGAGCAGTTCTTC. Residues: CASSPGTEKSYNEQFF.